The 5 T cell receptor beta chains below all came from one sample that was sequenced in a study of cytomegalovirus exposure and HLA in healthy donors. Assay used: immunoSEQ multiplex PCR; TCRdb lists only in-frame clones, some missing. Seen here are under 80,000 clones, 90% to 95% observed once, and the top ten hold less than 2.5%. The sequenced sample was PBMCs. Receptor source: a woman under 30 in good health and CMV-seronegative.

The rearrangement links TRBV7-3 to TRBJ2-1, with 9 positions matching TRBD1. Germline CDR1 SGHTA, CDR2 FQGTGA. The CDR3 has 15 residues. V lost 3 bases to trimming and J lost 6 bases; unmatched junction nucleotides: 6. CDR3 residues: CASSLGQGMSNEQFF. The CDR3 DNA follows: TGTGCCAGCAGCTTGGGACAGGGAATGTCCAATGAGCAGTTCTTC.

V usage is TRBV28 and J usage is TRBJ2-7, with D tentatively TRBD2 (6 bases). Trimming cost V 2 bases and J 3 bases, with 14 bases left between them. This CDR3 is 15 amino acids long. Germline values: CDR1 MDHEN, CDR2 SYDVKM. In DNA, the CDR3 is TGTGCCAGCAGTTTAGAGGACGCGGGAAACTACGAGCAGTACTTC. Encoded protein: CASSLEDAGNYEQYF.

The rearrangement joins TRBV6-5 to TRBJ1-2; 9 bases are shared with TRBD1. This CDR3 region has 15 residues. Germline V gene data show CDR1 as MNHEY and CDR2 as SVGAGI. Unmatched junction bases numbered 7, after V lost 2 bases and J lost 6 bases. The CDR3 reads CASSYTTGGFDGYTF. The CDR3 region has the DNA TGTGCCAGCAGTTACACGACAGGGGGATTCGATGGCTACACCTTC.

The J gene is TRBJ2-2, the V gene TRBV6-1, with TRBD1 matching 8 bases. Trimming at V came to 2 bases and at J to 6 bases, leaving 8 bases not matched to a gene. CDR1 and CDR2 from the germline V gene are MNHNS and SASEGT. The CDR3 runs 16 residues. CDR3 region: CASSEIPGRGPGELFF. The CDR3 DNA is TGTGCCAGCAGTGAAATTCCCGGCAGGGGGCCCGGGGAGCTGTTTTTT.

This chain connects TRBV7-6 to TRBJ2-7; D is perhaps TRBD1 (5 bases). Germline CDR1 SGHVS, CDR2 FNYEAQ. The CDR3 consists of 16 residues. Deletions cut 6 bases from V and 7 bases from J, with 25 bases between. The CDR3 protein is CASSLGATDAPREQYF. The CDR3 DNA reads TGTGCCAGCAGTCTAGGGGCGACGGACGCTCCTCGGGAGCAGTACTTC.